Each of the 19 T cell receptor beta chains below was sequenced from the same sample in a study of control samples from healthy donors and cancer patients. The data were produced by immunoSEQ multiplex PCR, yet TCRdb's version contains in-frame clones alone and is incomplete. The sample lists about 130,000 clones; 85% to 95% were seen once. The material sequenced was PBMCs. The receptors derive from an older man with head and neck cancer.

This chain joins TRBV11-2 and TRBJ2-1; D not certain. CDR1 is SGHAT and CDR2 is FQNNGV in the germline V gene. Trimming removed 1 base at V and 2 bases at J, with 9 bases between. The CDR3 contains 15 residues. The CDR3 DNA follows: TGTGCCAGCAGCTTAGGAGGTGGCGCCTACAATGAGCAGTTCTTC. Its protein is CASSLGGGAYNEQFF.

The chain carries TRBV6-5 and TRBJ1-2, with 9 bases identical to TRBD1. CDR3 length equals 14 residues. CDR1 is MNHEY, CDR2 SVGAGI, per germline. J lost 7 bases, V lost 5 bases, and 8 bases had no gene match. The CDR3 is CASSTGQGTSGYTF. CDR3 DNA: TGTGCCAGCAGTACAGGACAGGGGACTTCTGGCTACACCTTC.

This clone was detected once. The CDR3, as DNA: TGTGCCAGCCGTCAAATGTTATGGACTGAAGCTTTCTTT. Translation gives CASRQMLWTEAFF. The V call is TRBV6-5, the J call TRBJ1-1; no clear D gene. The germline V gene encodes CDR1 MNHEY and CDR2 SVGAGI. The V end lost 8 bases, the J end lost 5 bases, and 15 bases lay between the germline ends. CDR3 length: 13 amino acids.

The chain couples TRBV7-6 to TRBJ1-3; 7 nucleotides match TRBD1. CDR3 size: 16 residues. The V gene's germline CDR1 is SGHVS and CDR2 FNYEAQ. The ends lost 1 base at V and 0 bases at J; junction bases unmatched: 3. The CDR3 DNA reads as TGTGCCAGCAGCTTAGGGACAGGAGACTCTGGAAACACCATATATTTT. Residues: CASSLGTGDSGNTIYF.

The chain joins TRBV5-4 to TRBJ2-2, with D tentatively TRBD2 (5 bases). Germline V lookup: CDR1 SGHNT, CDR2 YYREEE (reference sequence). V lost 4 bases and J lost 2, with 12 bases in between. The CDR3 totals 15 residues. The CDR3 bases are TGTGCCAGCAGCCGGGGTGGGTCCAACACCGGGGAGCTGTTTTTT. Residues: CASSRGGSNTGELFF.

The rearrangement uses TRBV30 and TRBJ2-7; 7 positions match TRBD2. Germline V gene sequence: CDR1 GTSNPN, CDR2 SVGIG (reference sequence). CDR3 size: 14 residues. V lost 3 bases to trimming and J lost 3 bases; unmatched junction nucleotides: 8. CDR3 nucleotides: TGTGCCTGGAGGTTAAGCGGCGGGAGCTACGAGCAGTACTTC. Amino acids: CAWRLSGGSYEQYF. Full variable domain (remainder filled in from reference TRBV30 and TRBJ2-7): SQTIHQWPATLVQPVGSPLSLECTVEGTSNPNLYWYRQAAGRGLQLLFYSVGIGQISSEVPQNLSASRPQDRQFILSSKKLLLSDSGFYLCAWRLSGGSYEQYFGPGTRLTVT.

This clone has only a few counts. The chain joins TRBV5-1 to TRBJ1-2; 7 bases match TRBD1. The CDR3 totals 15 residues. CDR1 and CDR2 (germline): SGHRS, YFSETQ. V lost 4 bases and J lost 2; bases outside the gene matches: 8. CDR3 region: CASSMGDSGNYGYTF. The CDR3 DNA follows: TGCGCCAGCAGCATGGGGGACAGTGGAAACTATGGCTACACCTTC. Based on the CDR3 plus reference TRBV5-1 and TRBJ1-2, the full variable domain is KAGVTQTPRYLIKTRGQQVTLSCSPISGHRSVSWYQQTPGQGLQFLFEYFSETQRNKGNFPGRFSGRQFSNSRSEMNVSTLELGDSALYLCASSMGDSGNYGYTFGSGTRLTVV.

The chain carries TRBV12-3 or TRBV12-4 and TRBJ2-2; D call uncertain. With 9 bases removed from V and 6 bases from J, the gap between germline ends came to 5 bases. The CDR3 runs to 10 residues. CDR3 in amino acids: CASGSGELFF. The CDR3 DNA follows: TGTGCCAGTGGGTCCGGGGAGCTGTTTTTT.

Turning to this clone: A read error may account for a junction end that differs from germline. This same CDR3 is encoded by further DNA sequences in the sample. V is TRBV7-9 and J is TRBJ2-4; 11 bases map to TRBD2. Germline lookup yields CDR1 SEHNR and CDR2 FQNEAQ (reference sequence). The CDR3 has 16 amino acids. This CDR3 is CASSLVAGGLGNIQYF. The CDR3, as DNA: TGTGCCAGTAGCTTAGTAGCGGGAGGGTTGGGAAACATTCAGTACTTC. Drawing the rest from reference TRBV7-9 and TRBJ2-4, the complete variable domain is DTGVSQNPRHKITKRGQNVTFRCDPISEHNRLYWYRQTLGQGPEFLTYFQNEAQLEKSRLLSDRFSAERPKGSFSTLEIQRTEQGDSAMYLCASSLVAGGLGNIQYFGAGTRLSVL.

The genes are TRBV7-9 and TRBJ1-6; D is possibly TRBD1 (5 bases). This CDR3 has 15 amino acids. Germline V gives CDR1 SEHNR, CDR2 FQNEAQ (reference sequence). Trimming left V 4 bases short and J 6 bases short, with 13 bases between. CDR3 sequence (DNA): TGTGCCAGCAGCTCGTCGGGGCGGAGTAATTCACCCCTCCACTTT. It translates to CASSSSGRSNSPLHF.

The V and J genes are TRBV18 and TRBJ1-1; TRBD1 is a possible D gene (6 bases). CDR3 length: 14 residues. Germline CDR1 reads KGHSH; CDR2 reads LQKENI. Trimming left V 2 bases short and J 5 bases short, with 12 bases between. The CDR3 here is CASSPRTQGTEAFF. The CDR3 DNA reads TGTGCCAGCTCACCAAGAACTCAGGGGACTGAAGCTTTCTTT.

The J gene is TRBJ1-2, the V gene TRBV9; D is uncertain. V lost 2 bases, J lost 5 bases, and 7 bases lay in between. The CDR3 extends over 12 amino acids. Germline V lookup: CDR1 SGDLS, CDR2 YYNGEE. The CDR3 region has the DNA TGTGCCAGCAGCGTGCAAGGGTATGGCTACACCTTC. This translates into CASSVQGYGYTF.

This clone has a handful of counts. The chain has TRBV7-2 and TRBJ1-2; 10 nucleotides align to TRBD1. The CDR3 has 15 amino acids. Germline V gene sequence: CDR1 SGHTA, CDR2 FQGNSA. The V and J ends lost 4 bases and 5 bases, in that order; junction bases with no gene match: 7. CDR3 loop: CASSSRTGGRYGYTF. The CDR3 coding sequence is TGTGCCAGCAGCTCCCGGACAGGGGGACGATATGGCTACACCTTC.

The chain couples TRBV5-1 to TRBJ2-7; TRBD2 might be the D (5 bases). CDR1 and CDR2 (germline): SGHRS, YFSETQ. Trimming removed 1 base at V and 5 bases at J, with 10 bases between. CDR3 length: 13 residues. This chain's CDR3 is CASSLPSGDEQYF. CDR3 nucleotides: TGCGCCAGCAGCTTGCCTTCCGGGGACGAGCAGTACTTC.

The sample holds one count of this clone. The rearrangement links TRBV19 to TRBJ2-3; 8 positions agree with TRBD2. The germline gives CDR1 LNHDA, CDR2 SQIVND (reference sequence). V gave up 6 bases and J gave up 4 bases; unmatched junction bases: 21. The CDR3 sequence is 19 residues long. The CDR3 loop reads CASSPTPKTSDLPADTQYF. The CDR3 DNA is TGTGCCAGTAGCCCTACACCCAAGACTAGCGACCTACCAGCAGATACGCAGTATTTT.

The count of this clone is one. V is TRBV4-3 and J is TRBJ1-4, with 11 bases matching TRBD1. The CDR3 loop spans 14 amino acids. Looked up from germline, CDR1 is LGHNA and CDR2 is YSLEER. The trim removed 5 bases at V and 8 bases at J, leaving 4 bases unmatched. For the CDR3, the DNA is TGCGCCAGCAGCTCCGGGACAGGGGGAGAAAAACTGTTTTTT. Encoded protein: CASSSGTGGEKLFF.

This CDR3 is CACPGARAAEKLFF. The CDR3 coding sequence is TGTGCCTGCCCCGGGGCCCGCGCGGCTGAAAAACTGTTTTTT. The chain is built from TRBV30 and TRBJ1-4; possible D gene TRBD1, 5 bases. CDR1 is GTSNPN, CDR2 SVGIG, per germline (reference sequence). This CDR3 has 14 amino acids. Trimming removed 6 bases at V and 7 bases at J, with 18 bases between.

CDR3 residues: CASSWGTGSGNTIYF. For the CDR3, the DNA is TGTGCCAGCAGCTGGGGGACGGGCTCTGGAAACACCATATATTTT. This sequence joins TRBV5-8 and TRBJ1-3; TRBD1 might be the D (5 bases). CDR3 length: 15 amino acids. Trimming pared 3 bases from V and 0 bases from J, leaving 10 bases between. CDR1 SGHTS and CDR2 YDEGEE come from the germline V gene.

The V call is TRBV7-7, the J call TRBJ2-3; either TRBD1 or TRBD2 may fit D (5 bases each). Germline V gives CDR1 SSHAT, CDR2 FNYEAQ (reference sequence). The CDR3 length is 14 residues. Trimming cost V 5 bases and J 2 bases, with 11 bases left between them. The CDR3 region is CASSPGRNTDTQYF. The CDR3 nucleotides are TGTGCCAGCAGCCCGGGGCGGAACACAGATACGCAGTATTTT.